The 27 T cell receptor beta chains reported below all come from one sample, sequenced in a study of T cell repertoires in cytomegalovirus infection. TCRdb passed the reads through MiXCR, listing each CDR3 protein once. The sample yields 100,000 or so distinct CDR3 sequences, less than 25% seen once. Sequenced: CD8+ T cells from PBMCs. The origin of the receptors is a human donor in good health (CMV status not recorded). Some clones in this sample may be carry-over from other donors' samples.

At least ten counts were recorded for this clonotype. The chain employs TRBV7-6 and TRBJ2-3; 7 bases line up with TRBD2. Germline-derived CDR1 and CDR2 are SGHVS and FNYEAQ. This CDR3 is 14 amino acids long. V was pared by 2 bases and J by 1 base, with 0 bases of the junction left unmatched. CDR3 sequence: CASSLLAGTDTQYF. CDR3 sequence (DNA): TGTGCCAGCAGCTTACTAGCGGGCACAGATACGCAGTATTTT.

This clonotype came up many times. The genes are TRBV6-1 and TRBJ2-7; perhaps TRBD1 as D (5 bases). Trimming removed 1 base at V and 4 bases at J, with 11 bases between. From germline, CDR1 is MNHNS and CDR2 SASEGT. This CDR3 comprises 14 residues. Written as DNA, the CDR3 is TGTGCCAGCAGTGAAGGCTGGGGCCGGTACGAGCAGTACTTC. Protein product: CASSEGWGRYEQYF.

This clonotype was found a few times. This rearrangement joins TRBV14 to TRBJ2-3; perhaps TRBD2 as D (6 bases). V was clipped by 1 base and J by 4 bases, with 12 bases between them. The germline V gene has CDR1 SGHDN and CDR2 FVKESK. This CDR3 is 15 amino acids long. CDR3 DNA sequence: TGTGCCAGCAGCCAAGGACTAGAACTTCCAGATACGCAGTATTTT. Protein product: CASSQGLELPDTQYF.

This clonotype was found a few times. V usage is TRBV19 and J usage is TRBJ2-1; D may correspond to TRBD1 or TRBD2 (6 bases each). Germline CDR1 LNHDA, CDR2 SQIVND (reference sequence). The CDR3 loop spans 15 amino acids. The V gene lost 7 bases and the J gene lost 8 bases, with 21 bases spanning the gap. CDR3: CASTLGRGAGDEQFF. The CDR3 DNA reads TGTGCCAGTACCCTAGGTAGGGGGGCTGGGGATGAGCAGTTCTTC.

This clonotype was seen at least ten times. This rearrangement joins TRBV11-2 to TRBJ2-4, with 13 bases matching TRBD2. The ends lost 1 base at V and 9 bases at J; junction bases unmatched: 6. Germline CDR1 is SGHAT and CDR2 is FQNNGV. The CDR3 consists of 16 residues. The CDR3 sequence is CASSLVGTSGAGIQYF. The CDR3 DNA reads as TGTGCCAGCAGCTTAGTAGGGACTAGCGGGGCGGGCATTCAGTACTTC.

This clonotype was observed at least ten times. The CDR3 here is CSARDGNSYEQYF. In DNA form, the CDR3 reads TGCAGTGCTAGAGATGGCAACTCCTACGAGCAGTACTTC. The V and J genes are TRBV20-1 and TRBJ2-7, with D unclear. Germline CDR1 DFQATT, CDR2 SNEGSKA (reference sequence). The germline V and J ends were trimmed by 0 bases and 0 bases, with 6 bases remaining between them. The CDR3 contains 13 residues.

The chain combines TRBV5-1 with TRBJ2-5; 9 positions match TRBD2. CDR3 size: 16 residues. The V gene end was trimmed by 5 bases and the J gene end by 1 base; junction bases not matched to a gene: 9. Germline values: CDR1 SGHRS, CDR2 YFSETQ. The CDR3: CASSDGGGEIQETQYF. The CDR3 coding sequence is TGCGCCAGCAGTGATGGCGGGGGGGAGATCCAAGAGACCCAGTACTTC. Full variable domain (remainder filled in from reference TRBV5-1 and TRBJ2-5): KAGVTQTPRYLIKTRGQQVTLSCSPISGHRSVSWYQQTPGQGLQFLFEYFSETQRNKGNFPGRFSGRQFSNSRSEMNVSTLELGDSALYLCASSDGGGEIQETQYFGPGTRLLVL.

A note on this clonotype: This clone may be a read error of a much larger clone one base away. This rearrangement joins TRBV7-8 to TRBJ2-1; D uncertain. Germline assignment: CDR1 SGHVS and CDR2 FQNEAQ. The CDR3 sequence is 14 residues long. V was cut by 1 base and J by 12 bases, with 16 bases left in between. CDR3 amino acids: CASSLVGKAPVQFF. DNA of the CDR3: TGTGCCAGCAGCTTAGTGGGGAAGGCGCCGGTGCAGTTCTTC.

This clonotype was recorded a few times. The CDR3 DNA sequence: TGTGCCAGCAGCTTATTGACCCAATCTGGAAACACCATATATTTT. Its protein product is CASSLLTQSGNTIYF. The rearrangement links TRBV7-6 to TRBJ1-3; D not certain. CDR1 and CDR2 (germline): SGHVS, FNYEAQ. Trimming removed 2 bases from V and 1 base from J, with 9 bases in between. The CDR3 totals 15 residues.

This clonotype was recorded a few times. The chain links TRBV29-1 to TRBJ2-5; 9 bases are a match to TRBD2. After removal of 7 bases from V and 5 bases from J, the junction contained 2 bases not matched to a gene. The CDR3 totals 11 residues. Germline CDR1 SQVTM, CDR2 ANQGSEA. CDR3 residues: CSALAGETQYF. The CDR3 DNA reads TGCAGCGCCCTAGCGGGGGAGACCCAGTACTTC.

The chain links TRBV4-3 to TRBJ1-1, with D tentatively TRBD1 (5 bases). Trimming stripped 3 bases from V and 5 bases from J, with 22 bases between. The CDR3 runs to 17 residues. CDR1 LGHNA and CDR2 YSLEER come from the germline V gene. The CDR3 here is CASSQDRTGGPRTEAFF. For the CDR3, the DNA is TGCGCCAGCAGCCAGGATCGTACAGGAGGCCCGCGGACTGAAGCTTTCTTT.

This clonotype was detected only a few times. The chain is built from TRBV7-6 and TRBJ2-2, with 7 bases that match TRBD1. In germline, CDR1 is SGHVS, CDR2 FNYEAQ. This CDR3 has 14 residues. With V trimmed by 4 bases and J by 5 bases, 4 bases remained unmatched. This CDR3 reads CASSYRDRTGELFF. As DNA, the CDR3 is TGTGCCAGCAGCTACAGGGACAGAACCGGGGAGCTGTTTTTT.

This clonotype came up a few times. The genes are TRBV29-1 and TRBJ1-1; no reliable D call. CDR3 length: 14 amino acids. Germline lookup yields CDR1 SQVTM and CDR2 ANQGSEA. The V end lost 5 bases, the J end lost 0 bases, and 13 bases lay between the germline ends. This CDR3 is CSVQILGMNTEAFF. The DNA of the CDR3 is TGCAGCGTTCAAATCCTGGGGATGAACACTGAAGCTTTCTTT.

In its sample, this clonotype was seen a few times. The V and J genes are TRBV30 and TRBJ1-2, with D hard to call. Germline V gene lookup returns CDR1 GTSNPN and CDR2 SVGIG (reference sequence). This CDR3 comprises 16 residues. The V end lost 4 bases, the J end lost 5 bases, and 23 bases lay between the germline ends. CDR3 loop: CAWTHPAGDLKYGYTF. The CDR3 DNA follows: TGTGCCTGGACCCACCCAGCAGGAGATCTTAAATATGGCTACACCTTC.

The table lists this clonotype with a few counts. The V call is TRBV7-9, the J call TRBJ2-7, with a tentative D call TRBD1 (6 bases). Germline CDR1 reads SEHNR; CDR2 reads FQNEAQ (reference sequence). CDR3 length equals 14 residues. V was cut by 5 bases and J by 2 bases, with 13 bases left in between. CDR3 residues: CASSPPRQAYEQYF. The CDR3 nucleotides read TGTGCCAGCAGCCCCCCTCGACAGGCCTACGAGCAGTACTTC.

The V gene is TRBV11-2, the J gene TRBJ2-7; possible D gene TRBD1, 5 bases. V gave up 5 bases and J gave up 11 bases, with 13 bases separating them. The CDR3 length is 11 residues. Germline CDR1 and CDR2: SGHAT and FQNNGV. This CDR3 reads CASSTGHPEYF. Here the CDR3 DNA reads TGTGCCAGCAGCACAGGACACCCTGAGTACTTC.

This rearrangement joins TRBV4-1 to TRBJ2-7, with D possibly matching TRBD2 (5 bases). The CDR3 is 15 amino acids. CDR1 and CDR2 from the germline V gene are MGHRA and YSYEKL. V lost 0 bases to trimming and J lost 0 bases, with 9 bases between them. The CDR3 loop is CASSQETGSSYEQYF. CDR3 nucleotides: TGCGCCAGCAGCCAAGAGACGGGGAGCTCCTACGAGCAGTACTTC.

The J gene is TRBJ2-2, the V gene TRBV7-4; 9 bases are a match to TRBD2. Germline CDR1 is SGHVT and CDR2 is SQSDAQ. The V gene end was trimmed by 4 bases and the J gene end by 0 bases; junction bases not matched to a gene: 6. This CDR3 contains 17 residues. CDR3 region: CASSSISGGPNTGELFF. The DNA for the CDR3 is TGTGCCAGCAGCTCAATTAGCGGGGGCCCGAACACCGGGGAGCTGTTTTTT.

A few counts support this clonotype. The V gene is TRBV25-1, the J gene TRBJ2-5, with TRBD2 matching 7 bases. This CDR3 region has 14 residues. V shed 1 base, J shed 4 bases, and the junction held 3 bases outside the gene matches. Germline lookup yields CDR1 MGHDK and CDR2 SYGVNS. The CDR3 DNA sequence: TGTGCCAGCAGTGAATCTGGCGGGGGAGAGACCCAGTACTTC. This codes for CASSESGGGETQYF.

This clonotype has a count of ten or more. V usage is TRBV7-6 and J usage is TRBJ1-1; D is unresolved. V lost 6 bases to trimming and J lost 1 base, with 21 bases between them. This CDR3 is 17 amino acids long. From germline, CDR1 is SGHVS and CDR2 FNYEAQ. Written as DNA, the CDR3 is TGTGCCAGCAGTCTCGATCCCCTGGATTCCGGGAACACTGAAGCTTTCTTT. Translating gives CASSLDPLDSGNTEAFF.

This clonotype was observed at least ten times. The V call is TRBV28, the J call TRBJ2-2; either TRBD1 or TRBD2 may supply D (5 bases each). Germline V gene lookup returns CDR1 MDHEN and CDR2 SYDVKM. V was clipped by 5 bases and J by 0 bases, with 10 bases between them. The CDR3 extends over 15 amino acids. In nucleotides, the CDR3 is TGTGCCAGCAGTCGGGACCCCGCGAACACCGGGGAGCTGTTTTTT. This translates into CASSRDPANTGELFF. Together with reference TRBV28 and TRBJ2-2, the CDR3 gives the full variable domain: DVKVTQSSRYLVKRTGEKVFLECVQDMDHENMFWYRQDPGLGLRLIYFSYDVKMKEKGDIPEGYSVSREKKERFSLILESASTNQTSMYLCASSRDPANTGELFFGEGSRLTVL.

This clonotype was seen at least ten times. V and J are TRBV7-2 and TRBJ2-3; 7 bases agree with TRBD1. The CDR3 contains 15 residues. CDR1 and CDR2 (germline): SGHTA, FQGNSA. V shed 1 base, J shed 4 bases, and the junction held 5 bases outside the gene matches. The CDR3 DNA reads TGTGCCAGCAGCTTAGGAGGGGGCCCCGCAGATACGCAGTATTTT. Encoded protein: CASSLGGGPADTQYF.

The chain carries TRBV4-1 and TRBJ1-2, with TRBD1 as a possible D gene (6 bases). V lost 0 bases and J lost 5, with 16 bases in between. The CDR3 covers 16 residues. Germline V gene sequence: CDR1 MGHRA, CDR2 YSYEKL. CDR3 sequence: CASSQDGQGLGYGYTF. Written as DNA, the CDR3 is TGCGCCAGCAGCCAAGATGGCCAGGGGTTGGGGTATGGCTACACCTTC.

Ten or more counts support this clonotype. The CDR3, as DNA: TGTGCCAGCAGTTCGAACAGGACTCCTAACTATGGCTACACCTTC. Translating it yields CASSSNRTPNYGYTF. This sequence joins TRBV7-2 and TRBJ1-2, with TRBD1 as a possible D gene (5 bases). The length of the CDR3 is 15 residues. V dropped 6 bases and J dropped 0 bases, with 14 bases sitting between them. The germline CDR1 and CDR2 sequences are SGHTA and FQGNSA.

This clonotype was counted a few times. The rearrangement links TRBV20-1 to TRBJ2-7; D is undetermined. Germline V gene sequence: CDR1 DFQATT, CDR2 SNEGSKA (reference sequence). CDR3 length equals 12 residues. V was cut by 4 bases and J by 2 bases, with 9 bases left in between. The CDR3 DNA is TGCAGTGCTAACCCCGTTCCCTACGAGCAGTACTTC. Translated, it gives CSANPVPYEQYF.

CDR3 amino acids: CASSLGAQETQYF. As DNA, the CDR3 is TGTGCCAGCTCATTAGGCGCGCAAGAGACCCAGTACTTC. The gene calls are TRBV27 and TRBJ2-5; D is ambiguous. This CDR3 comprises 13 residues. The V and J ends lost 8 bases and 2 bases respectively, with 12 bases between them. Germline V CDR1 and CDR2: MNHEY, SMNVEV (reference sequence).

Many counts were recorded for this clonotype. This chain uses TRBV6-1 with TRBJ2-7; D is perhaps TRBD2 (6 bases). The V and J ends lost 4 bases and 0 bases respectively, with 10 bases between them. The CDR3 runs to 14 residues. CDR1 and CDR2 (germline): MNHNS, SASEGT. DNA for the CDR3: TGTGCCAGCAGTGTGGGACTGCCCTCCTACGAGCAGTACTTC. It codes for CASSVGLPSYEQYF.